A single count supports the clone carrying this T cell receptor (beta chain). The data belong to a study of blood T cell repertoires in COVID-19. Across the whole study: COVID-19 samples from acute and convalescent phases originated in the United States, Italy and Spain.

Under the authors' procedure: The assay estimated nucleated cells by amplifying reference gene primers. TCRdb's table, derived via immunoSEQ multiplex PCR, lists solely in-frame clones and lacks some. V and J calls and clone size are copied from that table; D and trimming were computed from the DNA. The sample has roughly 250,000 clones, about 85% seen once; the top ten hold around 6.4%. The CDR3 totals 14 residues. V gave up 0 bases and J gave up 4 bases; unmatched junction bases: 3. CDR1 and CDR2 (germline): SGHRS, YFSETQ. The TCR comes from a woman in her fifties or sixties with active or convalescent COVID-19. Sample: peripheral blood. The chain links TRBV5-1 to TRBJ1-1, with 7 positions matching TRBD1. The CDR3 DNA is TGCGCCAGCAGCTTGGAGGGGACAGCCACTGAAGCTTTCTTT. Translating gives CASSLEGTATEAFF. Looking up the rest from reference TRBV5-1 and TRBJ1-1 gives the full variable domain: KAGVTQTPRYLIKTRGQQVTLSCSPISGHRSVSWYQQTPGQGLQFLFEYFSETQRNKGNFPGRFSGRQFSNSRSEMNVSTLELGDSALYLCASSLEGTATEAFFGQGTRLTVV.